The clone carrying this T cell receptor (beta chain) was seen more than once but under ten times. Antigen unknown. J lost 1 base, V lost 8 bases, and 6 bases had no gene match. Germline CDR1 SQVTM, CDR2 ANQGSEA. The CDR3 runs to 14 residues. This sample stems from a study of CD8 T cells in ankylosing spondylitis. Points from the study as a whole: The study identified a TCR beta motif of several highly homologous variants that appeared characteristic of ankylosing spondylitis blood. It was reported that disease-linked clones were significantly enriched in matched ankylosing spondylitis synovial fluid.

By quantitative 5'-RACE with molecular barcodes, the TCR beta libraries were made. TCRdb reprocessed the 5' RACE reads with MiXCR, giving one entry per CDR3 protein. The table records approximately 250,000 distinct CDR3 sequences, about 24% of them present only once. This sequence was found in a male donor with ankylosing spondylitis or in good health (not recorded which). The chain combines TRBV29-1 with TRBJ2-3; 10 bases match TRBD1. The sequencing input was blood, either unsorted or a sorted T cell fraction (not recorded which). CDR3 residues: CSLSGTGGTDTQYF. In nucleotides, the CDR3 is TGCAGCCTCTCCGGGACAGGGGGCACAGATACGCAGTATTTT.